This TCR beta chain was captured by sequencing in a study of OX40 agonist ivuxolimab in advanced cancers. Study context: Patients were given ivuxolimab, an antibody that agonizes OX40 (CD134).

The CDR3 runs 15 residues. Between the trimmed V and J ends, which lost 0 bases and 6 bases, there was a span of 15 bases. Germline loops: CDR1 SGHRS, CDR2 YFSETQ. Here immunoSEQ multiplex PCR was the method, and the copy in TCRdb shows in-frame clones only, minus some. The data contain about 60,000 clones, roughly nine tenths of them singletons. The sample here was CD4+ or CD8+ T cells sorted from blood, taken in a trial of the OX40 agonist ivuxolimab. This sequence was found in an adult with an advanced solid tumor such as melanoma, head and neck, liver or kidney cancer. This sequence joins TRBV5-1 and TRBJ1-2, with TRBD1 as a possible D gene (6 bases). CDR3 sequence: CASSLVTPGDHGYTF. The CDR3 DNA reads as TGCGCCAGCAGCTTGGTTACCCCAGGGGATCATGGCTACACCTTC.